This T cell receptor (beta chain) stems from a study of cytomegalovirus exposure and HLA in healthy donors. The study ran its PCR with 60 Vbeta and 13 Jbeta primers. Using immunoSEQ multiplex PCR, the repertoire was profiled, and TCRdb retains in-frame clones only, with some absent. This sample has around 120,000 clones, with around three quarters found just once. The V segment lost 5 bases and the J segment 4 bases; nucleotides outside the gene matches: 9. The germline V gene encodes CDR1 SGHAT and CDR2 FQNNGV. The CDR3 covers 16 residues. The sample comprised PBMCs. The sequence was obtained from an older woman in good health and CMV-seropositive. The chain uses TRBV11-2 and TRBJ1-1, with 11 bases that match TRBD1. DNA of the CDR3: TGTGCCAGCAGCGGAAGACGGGACAGGGGGAGCACTGAAGCTTTCTTT. Amino acid sequence: CASSGRRDRGSTEAFF.